This entry lists 23 T cell receptor beta chains sequenced from one sample in a study of blood T cell repertoires in COVID-19. The assay was immunoSEQ multiplex PCR, and TCRdb's table has in-frame clones only and misses some. The sample yields 200,000 or so clones, 80% to 90% seen once. What was sequenced was peripheral blood. The receptors were sampled from a man aged 65 to 79 with active or convalescent COVID-19.

The J gene is TRBJ2-1, the V gene TRBV5-5, with D possibly being TRBD1 (5 bases). The V gene's germline CDR1 is SGHKS and CDR2 YYEKEE (reference sequence). This CDR3 contains 15 residues. The V end lost 0 bases, the J end lost 9 bases, and 16 bases lay between the germline ends. As DNA, the CDR3 is TGTGCCAGCAGCTTGGAGCAGGGCGCCATCCCTGAGCAGTTCTTC. This encodes CASSLEQGAIPEQFF.

J is TRBJ1-4 and V is TRBV28, with D tentatively TRBD1 (6 bases). V lost 5 bases and J 6 bases, leaving 10 bases between the germline ends. CDR1 is MDHEN, CDR2 SYDVKM, per germline. The CDR3 sequence is 13 residues long. DNA for the CDR3: TGTGCCAGCAGTCAGGGGTTATATGAAAAACTGTTTTTT. This encodes CASSQGLYEKLFF.

This chain uses TRBV18 with TRBJ2-2, with TRBD2 matching 11 bases. CDR3 length equals 18 residues. The V gene's germline CDR1 is KGHSH and CDR2 LQKENI. V shed 3 bases, J shed 0 bases, and the junction held 6 bases outside the gene matches. Here the CDR3 DNA reads TGTGCCAGCTCACCCCTCGGACTAGCGGGCGCGAACACCGGGGAGCTGTTTTTT. Translated, it gives CASSPLGLAGANTGELFF.

The chain couples TRBV28 to TRBJ1-4, with a possible D match to TRBD1 (5 bases). From germline, CDR1 is MDHEN and CDR2 SYDVKM. V was shortened by 3 bases and J by 8 bases, with 13 bases between the two germline ends. The CDR3 has 14 residues. CDR3 sequence: CASSLGRVREKLFF. In nucleotides, the CDR3 is TGTGCCAGCAGTTTGGGCAGGGTACGCGAAAAACTGTTTTTT.

The gene calls are TRBV6-5 and TRBJ1-6; 7 bases map to TRBD1. Losses at the gene ends were 6 bases for V and 7 bases for J; bases not matched to a gene: 9. In germline, CDR1 is MNHEY, CDR2 SVGAGI. The CDR3 loop spans 15 amino acids. The CDR3 bases are TGTGCCAGCAGACAAATGGACAGGATAAATTCACCCCTCCACTTT. Translating gives CASRQMDRINSPLHF.

V usage is TRBV19 and J usage is TRBJ2-1; 14 bases align to TRBD2. The germline V gene has CDR1 LNHDA and CDR2 SQIVND (reference sequence). Trimming at V came to 6 bases and at J to 4 bases, leaving 5 bases not matched to a gene. This CDR3 has 16 amino acids. The CDR3 sequence is CASRATSGRGYNEQFF. In DNA, the CDR3 is TGTGCCAGTAGGGCGACTAGCGGGAGGGGGTACAATGAGCAGTTCTTC.

This clone was seen just once. This chain connects TRBV2 to TRBJ2-3; no clear D. V gave up 6 bases and J gave up 0 bases, with 7 bases separating them. The length of the CDR3 is 13 residues. Germline values: CDR1 SNHLY, CDR2 FYNNEI. CDR3 sequence reads: CASRASSTDTQYF. The CDR3 nucleotides are TGTGCCAGCAGGGCTTCTAGCACAGATACGCAGTATTTT.

This clone appeared once. This rearrangement joins TRBV2 to TRBJ1-2; no clear D gene. Trimming removed 8 bases at V and 7 bases at J, with 23 bases between. This CDR3 is 15 amino acids long. Germline V gene data show CDR1 as SNHLY and CDR2 as FYNNEI. The CDR3 protein is CASRKVAGGVGGYTF. As DNA, the CDR3 is TGTGCCAGCCGAAAAGTAGCCGGAGGCGTTGGTGGCTACACCTTC.

The chain is built from TRBV10-1 and TRBJ2-1; 10 positions match TRBD2. CDR1 and CDR2 from the germline V gene are WNHNN and SYGVQD (reference sequence). The ends lost 4 bases at V and 0 bases at J; junction bases unmatched: 9. CDR3 size: 18 residues. CDR3 region: CASSGLAGVPGSYNEQFF. CDR3 bases: TGCGCCAGCAGTGGGCTAGCGGGGGTTCCCGGCTCCTACAATGAGCAGTTCTTC.

The V gene is TRBV28, the J gene TRBJ1-4; D gene uncertain. V lost 3 bases, J lost 14 bases, and 22 bases lay in between. Germline assignment: CDR1 MDHEN and CDR2 SYDVKM. This CDR3 has 15 amino acids. CDR3 coding DNA: TGTGCCAGCAGTTTCGCGGAATCCACCTTTGGGTATCTGTTTTTT. Its translation is CASSFAESTFGYLFF. Supplemented by reference TRBV28 and TRBJ1-4, the full variable domain reads DVKVTQSSRYLVKRTGEKVFLECVQDMDHENMFWYRQDPGLGLRLIYFSYDVKMKEKGDIPEGYSVSREKKERFSLILESASTNQTSMYLCASSFAESTFGYLFFGSGTQLSVL.

The V and J genes are TRBV19 and TRBJ1-1, with TRBD1 matching over 8 bases. The CDR3 runs 13 residues. Germline trimming cut 6 bases from V and 4 bases from J; bases unmatched to any gene: 4. The germline gives CDR1 LNHDA, CDR2 SQIVND (reference sequence). CDR3 loop: CASSQGAVTEAFF. The CDR3 coding sequence is TGTGCCAGTAGCCAGGGGGCTGTCACTGAAGCTTTCTTT.

This clone was seen once. The V gene is TRBV5-1, the J gene TRBJ1-6; D is unclear. Per the germline V gene, CDR1 is SGHRS and CDR2 is YFSETQ. There are 14 residues in the CDR3. V was shortened by 0 bases and J by 7 bases, with 8 bases between the two germline ends. CDR3 sequence (DNA): TGCGCCAGCAGCTTGGACAGCCCCAATTCACCCCTCCACTTT. Translating gives CASSLDSPNSPLHF.

With respect to this clone: This sample includes further DNA sequences coding for the same CDR3. The chain couples TRBV7-2 to TRBJ2-5, with D possibly matching TRBD2 (6 bases). The CDR3 sequence is 13 residues long. Germline assignment: CDR1 SGHTA and CDR2 FQGNSA. V was trimmed by 5 bases and J by 5 bases, leaving 12 bases between them. CDR3 sequence: CASSRQGGETQYF. The CDR3 DNA is TGTGCCAGCAGCCGGCAAGGAGGGGAGACCCAGTACTTC.

The J gene is TRBJ1-1, the V gene TRBV4-1, with 9 nucleotides matching TRBD1. The V and J ends lost 4 bases and 0 bases, in that order; junction bases with no gene match: 6. Looked up from germline, CDR1 is MGHRA and CDR2 is YSYEKL. The CDR3 contains 16 residues. As DNA, the CDR3 is TGCGCCAGCAGCCGAAGGGGACAGGGCATGAACACTGAAGCTTTCTTT. Its protein product is CASSRRGQGMNTEAFF.

The chain uses TRBV7-2 and TRBJ2-3; TRBD1 matches at 7 bases. This CDR3 has 13 amino acids. CDR1 and CDR2 (germline): SGHTA, FQGNSA. Unmatched junction bases numbered 7, after V lost 8 bases and J lost 5 bases. In DNA, the CDR3 is TGTGCCAGCGAGGGGGCGAGAGTAGATACGCAGTATTTT. Amino acids: CASEGARVDTQYF.

The table lists this clone with a few counts. The V call is TRBV29-1, the J call TRBJ2-1; TRBD2 aligns across 8 bases. V was pared by 3 bases and J by 6 bases, with 4 bases of the junction left unmatched. This CDR3 is 13 amino acids long. The germline V gene has CDR1 SQVTM and CDR2 ANQGSEA. CDR3 nucleotide sequence: TGCAGCGTTGACAGCGGGAGTACCAATGAGCAGTTCTTC. Amino acid sequence: CSVDSGSTNEQFF.

The rearrangement joins TRBV30 to TRBJ2-7; TRBD2 might be the D (5 bases). The CDR3 has 11 residues. V dropped 3 bases and J dropped 4 bases, with 7 bases sitting between them. The germline CDR1 and CDR2 sequences are GTSNPN and SVGIG (reference sequence). CDR3 protein: CAWSPGYEQYF. The DNA of the CDR3 is TGTGCCTGGAGCCCGGGATACGAGCAGTACTTC.

V is TRBV5-6 and J is TRBJ1-3; D is unresolved. V was clipped by 0 bases and J by 5 bases, with 9 bases between them. Per the germline V gene, CDR1 is SGHDT and CDR2 is YYEEEE. The CDR3 has 14 residues. The CDR3 DNA reads TGTGCCAGCAGCTTGGCGCCACTGCGAAACACCATATATTTT. This encodes CASSLAPLRNTIYF. Complete variable domain (other parts from reference TRBV5-6 and TRBJ1-3): DAGVTQSPTHLIKTRGQQVTLRCSPKSGHDTVSWYQQALGQGPQFIFQYYEEEERQRGNFPDRFSGHQFPNYSSELNVNALLLGDSALYLCASSLAPLRNTIYFGEGSWLTVV.

The CDR3 DNA reads TGTGCCAGCAGTTACTATAGCGGGATGCACTACGAGCAGTACTTC. Its protein product is CASSYYSGMHYEQYF. The gene calls are TRBV6-5 and TRBJ2-7, with 8 positions matching TRBD2. This CDR3 spans 15 amino acids. Germline V gives CDR1 MNHEY, CDR2 SVGAGI. The ends lost 1 base at V and 3 bases at J; junction bases unmatched: 5.

J is TRBJ2-1 and V is TRBV7-6, with 14 positions matching TRBD2. The CDR3 has 21 amino acids. V lost 2 bases to trimming and J lost 3 bases; unmatched junction nucleotides: 15. CDR1 and CDR2 (germline): SGHVS, FNYEAQ. CDR3 coding DNA: TGTGCCAGCAGCTTAAGCTCCGGATGGACTAGCGGGAGGAGGGGCTACAATGAGCAGTTCTTC. Amino acids: CASSLSSGWTSGRRGYNEQFF.

This chain links TRBV5-1 with TRBJ1-1, with TRBD1 identical over 8 bases. V lost 2 bases and J lost 5; bases outside the gene matches: 8. CDR1 and CDR2 (germline): SGHRS, YFSETQ. The CDR3 is made up of 15 amino acids. The CDR3 DNA sequence: TGCGCCAGCAGCTTACAGGGGGACTTACCGACTGAAGCTTTCTTT. The encoded protein is CASSLQGDLPTEAFF.

The rearrangement uses TRBV29-1 and TRBJ2-1, with D possibly TRBD1 on 5 matching bases. The CDR3 has 12 amino acids. V was cut by 6 bases and J by 6 bases, with 12 bases left in between. Per germline, CDR1 SQVTM and CDR2 ANQGSEA. The CDR3 sequence: CSVFSDTNEQFF. Written as DNA, the CDR3 is TGCAGCGTATTTTCGGACACCAATGAGCAGTTCTTC.

This chain connects TRBV5-4 to TRBJ2-5; D is undetermined. Germline assignment: CDR1 SGHNT and CDR2 YYREEE (reference sequence). The CDR3 runs to 13 residues. Trimming removed 1 base at V and 1 base at J, with 5 bases between. The CDR3 is CASSLTVQETQYF. The CDR3 DNA reads as TGTGCCAGCAGCTTGACGGTCCAAGAGACCCAGTACTTC.